The clone carrying this TCR beta chain was observed at least ten times. Its antigen remains unknown. The source of the sample is a study of regulatory T cells in long-lasting Graves disease. Study in general: For under 3 months, newly diagnosed Graves' patients had been taking antithyroid drugs. Study conclusions and caveats: With persistent disease, TRBV28, TRBJ1-2 and TRBJ2-5 were the favored segments. Public clonotype sharing was higher in persistent than newly diagnosed patients.

To make TCR beta libraries, researchers used iRepertoire HTBI primers and Arm-PCR of CDR3 regions. TCRdb used MiXCR to reprocess the multiplex PCR reads, holding one entry per CDR3 protein. The sample carries over 300,000 distinct CDR3 sequences, less than 20% recorded once. The ends lost 7 bases at V and 2 bases at J; junction bases unmatched: 18. This CDR3 has 18 residues. The germline V gene encodes CDR1 SNHLY and CDR2 FYNNEI. Time point in this sample: newly diagnosed GD, antithyroid drugs for less than 3 months. PBMCs provided the RNA from which the TCR library was made. As collected, the peripheral blood samples measured 7.5 to 10 milliliters each and went into EDTA tubes.

V usage is TRBV2 and J usage is TRBJ1-1; TRBD1 matches 8 bases. The receptor was derived from a female donor with Graves disease. The sample here was peripheral blood mononuclear cells (PBMCs), taken at new diagnosis, from a patient treated with antithyroid drugs. CDR3 sequence (DNA): TGTGCCAGCAACGGACAGTTTCTCGGGACAGGTATTAACACTGAAGCTTTCTTT. It specifies CASNGQFLGTGINTEAFF.